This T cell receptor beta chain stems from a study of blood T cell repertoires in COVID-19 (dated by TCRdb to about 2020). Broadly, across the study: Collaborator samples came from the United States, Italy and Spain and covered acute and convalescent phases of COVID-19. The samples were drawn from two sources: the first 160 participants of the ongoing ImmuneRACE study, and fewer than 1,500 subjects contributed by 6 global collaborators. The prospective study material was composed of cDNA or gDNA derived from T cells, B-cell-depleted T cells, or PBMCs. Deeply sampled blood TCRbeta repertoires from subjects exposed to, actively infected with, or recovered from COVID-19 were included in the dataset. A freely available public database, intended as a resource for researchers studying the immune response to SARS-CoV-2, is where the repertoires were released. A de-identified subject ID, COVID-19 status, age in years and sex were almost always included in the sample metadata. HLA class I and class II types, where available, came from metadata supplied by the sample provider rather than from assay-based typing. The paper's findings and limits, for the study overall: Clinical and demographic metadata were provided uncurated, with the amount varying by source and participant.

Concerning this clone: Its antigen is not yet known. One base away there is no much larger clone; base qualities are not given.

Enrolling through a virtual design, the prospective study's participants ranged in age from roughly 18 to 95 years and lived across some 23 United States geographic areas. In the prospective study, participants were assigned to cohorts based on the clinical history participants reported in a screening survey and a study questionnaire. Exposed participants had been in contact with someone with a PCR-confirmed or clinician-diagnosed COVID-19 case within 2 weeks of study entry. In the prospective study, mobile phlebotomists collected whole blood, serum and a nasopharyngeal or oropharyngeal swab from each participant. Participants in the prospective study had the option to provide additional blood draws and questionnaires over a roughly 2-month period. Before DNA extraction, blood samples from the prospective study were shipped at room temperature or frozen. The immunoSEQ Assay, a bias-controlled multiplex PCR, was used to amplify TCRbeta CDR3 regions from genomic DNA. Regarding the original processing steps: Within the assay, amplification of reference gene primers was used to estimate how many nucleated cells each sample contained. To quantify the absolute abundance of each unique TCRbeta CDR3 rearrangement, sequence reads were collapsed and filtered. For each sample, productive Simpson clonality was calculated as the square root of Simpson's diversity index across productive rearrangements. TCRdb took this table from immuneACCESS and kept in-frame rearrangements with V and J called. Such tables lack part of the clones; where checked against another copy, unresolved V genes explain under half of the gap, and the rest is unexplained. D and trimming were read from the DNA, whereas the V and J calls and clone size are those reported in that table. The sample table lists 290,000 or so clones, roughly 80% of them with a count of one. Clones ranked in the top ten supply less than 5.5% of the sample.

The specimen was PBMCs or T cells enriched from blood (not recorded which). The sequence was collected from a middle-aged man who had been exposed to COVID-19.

This receptor has the CDR3 CASSLKTGPPYEQYF. The sequenced DNA is TGTGCCAGCAGTCTCAAGACAGGGCCACCCTACGAGCAGTACTTC. The chain is made from TRBV6-2 or TRBV6-3 and TRBJ2-7; 7 bases in between match TRBD1. Compared with germline, V lacks 5 bases and J lacks 2 bases; bases without a gene match: 9. Taken from the germline V gene, the CDR1 and CDR2 loops are MNHEY and SVGEGT. The CDR3 spans 15 residues, from the cysteine through the phenylalanine. Solely the CDR3 DNA is kept, with 45 bases framed from the first base.